A single sample gave rise to the 22 T cell receptor beta chains below, sequenced in a study of technical replicates of blood from several donors. Sequenced by immunoSEQ multiplex PCR; TCRdb stores in-frame clones only, minus some. Counted here are 99,000 or so clones, 95% occurring once; the ten biggest clones make up roughly 0.21%. The sequenced material came from T cells isolated from PBMCs. The receptor source for this set is a human donor in good health.

V and J are TRBV19 and TRBJ2-5; 8 bases are a match to TRBD1. Losses at the gene ends were 4 bases for V and 2 bases for J; bases not matched to a gene: 3. Germline CDR1 and CDR2: LNHDA and SQIVND (reference sequence). The length of the CDR3 is 14 residues. This chain's CDR3 is CASSTTGGQETQYF. DNA of the CDR3: TGTGCCAGTAGTACTACAGGGGGTCAAGAGACCCAGTACTTC.

V gene TRBV11-2 combines with J gene TRBJ1-4, with 7 bases lining up with TRBD1. The CDR3 consists of 15 residues. With V trimmed by 3 bases and J by 3 bases, 4 bases remained unmatched. Germline-derived CDR1 and CDR2 are SGHAT and FQNNGV. CDR3 DNA: TGTGCCAGCAGCTTCGGAGGGACAGCTAATGAAAAACTGTTTTTT. Amino acids: CASSFGGTANEKLFF.

This clone occurred once. The chain is built from TRBV5-1 and TRBJ2-7, with TRBD2 identical over 7 bases. The V segment lost 2 bases and the J segment 2 bases; nucleotides outside the gene matches: 1. The CDR3 sequence is 13 residues long. Germline CDR1 and CDR2: SGHRS and YFSETQ. CDR3 DNA sequence: TGCGCCAGCAGCTTAGCGGGAACCTACGAGCAGTACTTC. Translating gives CASSLAGTYEQYF.

This sequence joins TRBV5-1 and TRBJ1-1; D unclear. The ends were cut back, 0 bases at V and 0 bases at J, with 6 bases in the middle. The CDR3 extends over 14 amino acids. Germline V gene lookup returns CDR1 SGHRS and CDR2 YFSETQ. The CDR3 nucleotides read TGCGCCAGCAGCTTGGACAAAATGAACACTGAAGCTTTCTTT. This codes for CASSLDKMNTEAFF.

The chain is built from TRBV6-4 and TRBJ2-1; 7 bases are a match to TRBD2. Trimming cost V 6 bases and J 4 bases; bases outside gene matches: 6. Germline loops: CDR1 MRHNA, CDR2 SNTAGT. This CDR3 is built from 14 residues. The CDR3, as DNA: TGTGCCAGCAGCCCCGGACTAGAATACAATGAGCAGTTCTTC. Residues: CASSPGLEYNEQFF.

The chain recombines TRBV6-1 with TRBJ1-1, with no clear D. The length of the CDR3 is 11 residues. V shed 5 bases and J shed 7 bases, with 8 bases lying between them. Germline values: CDR1 MNHNS, CDR2 SASEGT. The CDR3 region has the DNA TGTGCCAGCAGTCTGCGGGGTGAAGCTTTCTTT. The encoded protein is CASSLRGEAFF.

The chain employs TRBV30 and TRBJ1-1; a weak D match, TRBD1 (6 bases). V dropped 4 bases and J dropped 3 bases, with 12 bases sitting between them. The CDR3 loop spans 13 amino acids. The germline CDR1 and CDR2 sequences are GTSNPN and SVGIG (reference sequence). Here the CDR3 reads CAWNGGSDTEAFF. The CDR3 DNA follows: TGTGCCTGGAATGGGGGCTCGGACACTGAAGCTTTCTTT.

The CDR3 bases are TGTGCCAGCAGTTTATCGGGGCAGGGAACCTCCTACGAGCAGTACTTC. The encoded protein is CASSLSGQGTSYEQYF. This sequence joins TRBV27 and TRBJ2-7, with D maybe TRBD1 (5 bases). This CDR3 contains 16 residues. Germline V lookup: CDR1 MNHEY, CDR2 SMNVEV (reference sequence). V was trimmed by 0 bases and J by 0 bases, leaving 12 bases between them.

The V gene is TRBV6-6, the J gene TRBJ2-7, with D perhaps TRBD1 (6 bases). Germline CDR1 is MNHNY and CDR2 is SVGAGI (reference sequence). Trimming removed 7 bases from V and 6 bases from J, with 19 bases in between. The CDR3 is made up of 14 amino acids. The DNA for the CDR3 is TGTGCCAGCACCTATTTTCAAACAGGGAGCGAGCAGTACTTC. It specifies CASTYFQTGSEQYF.

About this clone itself: The junction and the germline gene differ at one end; a read error may be behind it. V usage is TRBV29-1 and J usage is TRBJ2-7; the match to TRBD1 covers 10 bases. This CDR3 has 14 amino acids. CDR1 and CDR2 from the germline V gene are SQVTM and ANQGSEA. As DNA, the CDR3 is TGCAGCGTCGAAGACCGGGACAGGGGATACGAGCAGTACTTC. Protein: CSVEDRDRGYEQYF.

The chain carries TRBV7-9 and TRBJ2-7, with 11 positions matching TRBD2. Germline CDR1 reads SEHNR; CDR2 reads FQNEAQ (reference sequence). Unmatched junction bases numbered 1, after V lost 3 bases and J lost 3 bases. This CDR3 has 14 residues. The CDR3, as DNA: TGTGCCAGCAGCTTCCTAGCGGGGGGCTACGAGCAGTACTTC. Translation: CASSFLAGGYEQYF.

This chain uses TRBV5-1 with TRBJ1-1; TRBD1 might be the D (5 bases). CDR3 length: 15 amino acids. The V and J ends lost 0 bases and 3 bases respectively, with 12 bases between them. CDR1 is SGHRS, CDR2 YFSETQ, per germline. The CDR3 nucleotides are TGCGCCAGCAGCTTGGAGCCGGGAGGGGACACTGAAGCTTTCTTT. Amino acids: CASSLEPGGDTEAFF.

The rearrangement links TRBV6-5 to TRBJ1-1; D remains ambiguous. The germline gives CDR1 MNHEY, CDR2 SVGAGI. The CDR3 is made up of 12 amino acids. V lost 9 bases, J lost 5 bases, and 13 bases lay in between. CDR3 nucleotides: TGTGCCAGGACCGGAGGATTGACTGAAGCTTTCTTT. It yields the protein CARTGGLTEAFF.

This clone appeared a few times. The CDR3 nucleotides read TGTGCCAGCAGAAGCAGGCTGGACTACGAGCAGTACTTC. Its protein is CASRSRLDYEQYF. This chain uses TRBV11-2 with TRBJ2-7; D uncertain. This CDR3 spans 13 amino acids. The V end lost 6 bases, the J end lost 3 bases, and 12 bases lay between the germline ends. Germline CDR1 and CDR2: SGHAT and FQNNGV.

This sequence joins TRBV6-5 and TRBJ1-6; TRBD1 matches 8 bases. The CDR3 contains 14 residues. From germline, CDR1 is MNHEY and CDR2 SVGAGI. Trimming cost V 5 bases and J 8 bases; bases outside gene matches: 5. The chain's CDR3 is CASSRQGRDSPLHF. CDR3 nucleotide sequence: TGTGCCAGCAGTAGACAGGGGAGGGATTCACCCCTCCACTTT.

The gene calls are TRBV4-2 and TRBJ2-5; TRBD2 is a possible D gene (6 bases). The CDR3 runs 17 residues. V was cut by 0 bases and J by 7 bases, with 21 bases left in between. Germline lookup yields CDR1 LGHNA and CDR2 YNFKEQ. CDR3 sequence: CASSQEGAGTGLGTQYF. As DNA, the CDR3 is TGTGCCAGCAGCCAAGAGGGCGCGGGGACTGGATTGGGGACCCAGTACTTC.

The gene calls are TRBV21-1 and TRBJ2-7; the D segment call TRBD2 is taken from the table without a DNA check. TRBV21-1 is a known pseudogene. There are 17 residues in the CDR3. CDR3 sequence reads: CASSKSKREALSYEQYF. The CDR3 DNA is TGTGCCAGCAGCAAATCGAAGCGGGAGGCCCTCTCCTACGAGCAGTACTTC.

The rearrangement links TRBV18 to TRBJ1-2; D uncertain. V was pared by 3 bases and J by 5 bases, with 16 bases between. This CDR3 has 15 amino acids. Germline CDR1 and CDR2: KGHSH and LQKENI. This chain's CDR3 is CASSPASSAGYGYTF. For the CDR3, the DNA is TGTGCCAGCTCACCGGCCTCATCGGCGGGGTATGGCTACACCTTC.

V and J are TRBV28 and TRBJ2-3; 8 nucleotides line up with TRBD2. Germline V lookup: CDR1 MDHEN, CDR2 SYDVKM. V trimming: 4 bases; J trimming: 3 bases; junction bases outside the gene matches: 9. This CDR3 comprises 16 residues. Here the CDR3 DNA reads TGTGCCAGCAGTTGGGGAGCGGGAGTAGGGACAGATACGCAGTATTTT. Its protein is CASSWGAGVGTDTQYF.

This rearrangement joins TRBV5-8 to TRBJ2-1, with 8 bases fitting TRBD1. The CDR3 length is 12 residues. After removal of 4 bases from V and 9 bases from J, the junction contained 3 bases not matched to a gene. Germline CDR1 SGHTS, CDR2 YDEGEE. In DNA form, the CDR3 reads TGTGCCAGCAGCCAGACAGGGGTTGAGCAGTTCTTC. Protein product: CASSQTGVEQFF.

The genes are TRBV7-8 and TRBJ2-1; TRBD2 agrees at 12 bases. CDR1 and CDR2 from the germline V gene are SGHVS and FQNEAQ. The V segment lost 1 base and the J segment 7 bases; nucleotides outside the gene matches: 8. CDR3 length: 17 amino acids. The CDR3 bases are TGTGCCAGCAGCTTAGGGAGGCTAGCGGGGGGGCAGAATGAGCAGTTCTTC. This gives the protein CASSLGRLAGGQNEQFF.

The chain uses TRBV10-1 and TRBJ2-5, with no clear D. CDR3 length: 13 residues. The germline V gene has CDR1 WNHNN and CDR2 SYGVQD (reference sequence). V dropped 5 bases and J dropped 1 base, with 8 bases sitting between them. The CDR3 DNA sequence: TGCGCCAGCAGTAGCGATCTCCAAGAGACCCAGTACTTC. It encodes CASSSDLQETQYF.